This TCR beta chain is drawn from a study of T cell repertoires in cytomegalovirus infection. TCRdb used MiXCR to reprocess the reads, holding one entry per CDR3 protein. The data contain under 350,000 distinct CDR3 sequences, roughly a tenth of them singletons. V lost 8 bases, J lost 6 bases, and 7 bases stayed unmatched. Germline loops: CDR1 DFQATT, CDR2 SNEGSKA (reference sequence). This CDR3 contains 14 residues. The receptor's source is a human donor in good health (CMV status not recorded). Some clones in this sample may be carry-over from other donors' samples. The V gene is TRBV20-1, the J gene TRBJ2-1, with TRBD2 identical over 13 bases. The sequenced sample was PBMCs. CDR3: CSLTSGGPGNEQFF. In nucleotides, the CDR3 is TGCAGTTTGACTAGCGGGGGGCCCGGCAATGAGCAGTTCTTC.